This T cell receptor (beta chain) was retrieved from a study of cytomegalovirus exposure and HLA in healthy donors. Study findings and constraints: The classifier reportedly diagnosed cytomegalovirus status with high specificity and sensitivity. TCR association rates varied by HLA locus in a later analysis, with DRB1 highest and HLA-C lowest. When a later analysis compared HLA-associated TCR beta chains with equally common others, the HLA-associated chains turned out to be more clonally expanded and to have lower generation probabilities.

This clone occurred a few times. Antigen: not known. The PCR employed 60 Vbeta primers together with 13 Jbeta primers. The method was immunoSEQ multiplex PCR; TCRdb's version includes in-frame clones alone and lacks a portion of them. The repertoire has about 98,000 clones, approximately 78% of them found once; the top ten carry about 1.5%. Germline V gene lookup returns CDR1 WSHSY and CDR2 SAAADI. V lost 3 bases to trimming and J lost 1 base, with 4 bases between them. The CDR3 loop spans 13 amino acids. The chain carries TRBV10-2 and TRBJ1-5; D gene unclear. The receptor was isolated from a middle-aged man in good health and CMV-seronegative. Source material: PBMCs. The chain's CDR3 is CASSEQSNQPQHF. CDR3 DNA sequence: TGCGCCAGCAGTGAACAGAGCAATCAGCCCCAGCATTTT.